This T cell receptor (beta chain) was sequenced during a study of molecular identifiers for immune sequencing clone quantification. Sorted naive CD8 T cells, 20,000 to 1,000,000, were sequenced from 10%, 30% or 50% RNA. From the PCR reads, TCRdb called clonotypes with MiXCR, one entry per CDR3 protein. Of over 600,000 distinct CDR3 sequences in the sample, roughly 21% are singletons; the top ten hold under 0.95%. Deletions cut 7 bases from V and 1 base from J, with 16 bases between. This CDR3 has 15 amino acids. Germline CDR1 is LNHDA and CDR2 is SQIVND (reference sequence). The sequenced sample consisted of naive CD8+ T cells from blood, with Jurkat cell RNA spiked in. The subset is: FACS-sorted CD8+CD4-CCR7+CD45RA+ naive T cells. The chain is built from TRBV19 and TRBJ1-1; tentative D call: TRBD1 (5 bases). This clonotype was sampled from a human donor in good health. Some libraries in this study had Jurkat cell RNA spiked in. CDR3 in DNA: TGTGCCAGTACCTACTCTTGGGGGAAGAACACTGAAGCTTTCTTT. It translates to CASTYSWGKNTEAFF.